This T cell receptor (beta chain) was identified during a study of blood T cell repertoires in COVID-19. Study-level background: From T cells, B-cell-depleted T cells, or PBMCs came the material, which was cDNA or gDNA.

The CDR3 loop spans 16 amino acids. Trimming removed 3 bases from V and 0 bases from J; junction bases left unmatched: 6. CDR1 and CDR2 (germline): KGHSH, LQKENI. In the original analysis: Estimated nucleated cell counts came from reference gene primer amplification. Only in-frame clones appear in the TCRdb table, and some are missing; sequencing was by immunoSEQ multiplex PCR. The DNA was the basis for D and trimming; V, J and clone size are from that table. The data hold over 250,000 clones, with 89% observed a single time. The sample was peripheral blood. This clonotype was obtained from a man in his fifties with acute or convalescent COVID-19. This sequence joins TRBV18 and TRBJ2-7; the match to TRBD2 covers 9 bases. The CDR3 protein is CASSPIAGELSYEQYF. The CDR3 DNA sequence: TGTGCCAGCTCACCTATAGCGGGGGAACTCTCCTACGAGCAGTACTTC.